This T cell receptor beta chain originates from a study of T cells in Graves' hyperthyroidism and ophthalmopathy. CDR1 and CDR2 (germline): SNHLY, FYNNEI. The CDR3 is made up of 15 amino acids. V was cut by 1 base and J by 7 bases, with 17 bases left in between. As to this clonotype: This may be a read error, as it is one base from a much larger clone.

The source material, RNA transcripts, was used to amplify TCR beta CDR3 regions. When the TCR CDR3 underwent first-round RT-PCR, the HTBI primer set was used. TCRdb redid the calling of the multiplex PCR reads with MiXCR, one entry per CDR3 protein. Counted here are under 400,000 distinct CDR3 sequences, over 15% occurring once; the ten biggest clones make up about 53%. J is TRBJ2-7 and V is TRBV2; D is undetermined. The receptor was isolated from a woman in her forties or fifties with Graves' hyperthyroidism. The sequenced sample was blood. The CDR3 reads CASSEGLGIDNEQYF. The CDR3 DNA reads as TGTGCCAGCAGTGAAGGTCTAGGGATAGACAATGAGCAGTACTTC. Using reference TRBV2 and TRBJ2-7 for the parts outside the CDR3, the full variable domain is EPEVTQTPSHQVTQMGQEVILRCVPISNHLYFYWYRQILGQKVEFLVSFYNNEISEKSEIFDDQFSVERPDGSNFTLKIRSTKLEDSAMYFCASSEGLGIDNEQYFGPGTRLTVT.